This TCR beta chain was found in a study of blood T cell repertoires in COVID-19. Study-wide background: The cDNA or gDNA used as material had been derived from T cells, B-cell-depleted T cells, or PBMCs.

Sequencing used immunoSEQ multiplex PCR; TCRdb keeps in-frame clones, though not all of them. The sample shows about 74,000 clones, over 70% of them seen only once. Germline lookup yields CDR1 PRHDT and CDR2 FYEKMQ (reference sequence). The trim removed 5 bases at V and 3 bases at J, leaving 3 bases unmatched. This CDR3 contains 13 residues. This receptor was taken from a man aged 65 to 85 with acute or convalescent COVID-19. Sequencing input: peripheral blood. The chain links TRBV13 to TRBJ2-5, with 7 bases matching TRBD2. CDR3 region: CASSRGRKETQYF. The CDR3 DNA follows: TGTGCCAGCAGCCGCGGGAGAAAAGAGACCCAGTACTTC.